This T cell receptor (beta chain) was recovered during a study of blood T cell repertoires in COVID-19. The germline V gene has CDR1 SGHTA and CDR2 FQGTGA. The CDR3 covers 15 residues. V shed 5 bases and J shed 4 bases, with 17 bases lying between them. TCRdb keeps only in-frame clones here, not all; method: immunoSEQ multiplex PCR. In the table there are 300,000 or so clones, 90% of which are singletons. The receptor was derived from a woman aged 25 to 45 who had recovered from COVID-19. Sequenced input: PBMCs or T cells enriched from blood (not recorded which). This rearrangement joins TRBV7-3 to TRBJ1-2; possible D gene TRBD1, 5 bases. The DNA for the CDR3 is TGTGCCAGCAGCCTAATTGGGGGGGTGATCTATGGCTACACCTTC. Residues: CASSLIGGVIYGYTF.